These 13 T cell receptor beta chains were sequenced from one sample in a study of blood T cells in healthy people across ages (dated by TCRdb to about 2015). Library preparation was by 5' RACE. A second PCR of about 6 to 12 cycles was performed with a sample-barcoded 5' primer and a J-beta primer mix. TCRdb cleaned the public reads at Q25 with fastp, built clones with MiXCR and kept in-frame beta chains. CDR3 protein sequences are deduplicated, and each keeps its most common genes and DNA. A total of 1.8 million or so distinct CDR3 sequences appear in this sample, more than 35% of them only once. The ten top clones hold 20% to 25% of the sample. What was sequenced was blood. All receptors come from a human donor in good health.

CDR3 sequence: CSARGWGGDGEKLFF. CDR3 bases: TGCAGTGCTAGAGGATGGGGGGGGGATGGTGAAAAACTGTTTTTT. This chain joins TRBV20-1 and TRBJ1-4, with a tentative D call TRBD1 (5 bases). Germline CDR1 DFQATT, CDR2 SNEGSKA (reference sequence). V was clipped by 1 base and J by 7 bases, with 16 bases between them. There are 15 residues in the CDR3.

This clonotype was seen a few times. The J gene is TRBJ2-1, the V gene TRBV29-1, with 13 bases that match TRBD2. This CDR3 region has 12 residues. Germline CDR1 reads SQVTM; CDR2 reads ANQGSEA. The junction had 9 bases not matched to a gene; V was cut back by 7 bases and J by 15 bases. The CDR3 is CSALGLAGNPFF. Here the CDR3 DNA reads TGCAGCGCCCTGGGACTAGCGGGGAATCCGTTCTTC.

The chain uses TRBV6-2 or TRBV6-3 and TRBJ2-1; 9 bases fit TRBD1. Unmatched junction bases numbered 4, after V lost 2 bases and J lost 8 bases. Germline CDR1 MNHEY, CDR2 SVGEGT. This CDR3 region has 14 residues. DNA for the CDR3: TGTGCCAGCAGTTACGGGACAGGGCTTTATGAGCAGTTCTTC. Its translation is CASSYGTGLYEQFF.

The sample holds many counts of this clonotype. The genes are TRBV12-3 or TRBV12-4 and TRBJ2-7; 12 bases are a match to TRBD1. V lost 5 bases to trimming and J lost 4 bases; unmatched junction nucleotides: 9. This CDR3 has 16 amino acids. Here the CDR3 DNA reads TGTGCCAGCAGTCTGTCCCGGGACAGGGGGCAATACGAGCAGTACTTC. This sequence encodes CASSLSRDRGQYEQYF.

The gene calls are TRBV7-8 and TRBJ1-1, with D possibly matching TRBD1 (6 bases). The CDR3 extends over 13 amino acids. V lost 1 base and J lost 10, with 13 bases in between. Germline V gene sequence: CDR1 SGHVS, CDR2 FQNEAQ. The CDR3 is CASSLGQGFSAFF. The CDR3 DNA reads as TGTGCCAGCAGCTTAGGCCAGGGGTTTTCAGCTTTCTTT.

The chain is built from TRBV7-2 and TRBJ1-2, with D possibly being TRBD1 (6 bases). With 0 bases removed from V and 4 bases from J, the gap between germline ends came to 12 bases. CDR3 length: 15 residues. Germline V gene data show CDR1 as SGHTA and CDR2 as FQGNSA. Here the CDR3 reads CASSLAQGEFYGYTF. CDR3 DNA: TGTGCCAGCAGCTTAGCACAGGGAGAGTTCTATGGCTACACCTTC.

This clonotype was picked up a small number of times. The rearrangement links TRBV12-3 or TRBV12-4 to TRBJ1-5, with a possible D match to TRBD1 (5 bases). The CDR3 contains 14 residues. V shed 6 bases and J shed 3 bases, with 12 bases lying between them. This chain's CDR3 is CASSHDSLNQPQHF. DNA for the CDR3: TGTGCCAGCAGCCACGACAGCCTCAATCAGCCCCAGCATTTT.

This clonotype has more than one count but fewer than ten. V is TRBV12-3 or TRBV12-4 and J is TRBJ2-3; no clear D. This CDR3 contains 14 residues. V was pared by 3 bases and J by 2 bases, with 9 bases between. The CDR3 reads CASSLYKTTDTQYF. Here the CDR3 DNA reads TGTGCCAGCAGTTTGTACAAGACCACAGATACGCAGTATTTT.

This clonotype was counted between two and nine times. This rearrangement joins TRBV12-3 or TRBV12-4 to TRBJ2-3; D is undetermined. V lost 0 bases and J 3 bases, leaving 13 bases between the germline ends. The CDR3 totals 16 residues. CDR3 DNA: TGTGCCAGCAGTTTAGCTGTTCTAGATATTACAGATACGCAGTATTTT. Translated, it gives CASSLAVLDITDTQYF.

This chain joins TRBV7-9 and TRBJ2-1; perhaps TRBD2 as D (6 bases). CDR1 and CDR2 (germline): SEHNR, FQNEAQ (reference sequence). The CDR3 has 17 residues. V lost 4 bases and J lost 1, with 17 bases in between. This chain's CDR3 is CASSSNKGRGSYNEQFF. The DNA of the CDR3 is TGTGCCAGCAGCTCAAACAAGGGGCGGGGATCCTACAATGAGCAGTTCTTC.

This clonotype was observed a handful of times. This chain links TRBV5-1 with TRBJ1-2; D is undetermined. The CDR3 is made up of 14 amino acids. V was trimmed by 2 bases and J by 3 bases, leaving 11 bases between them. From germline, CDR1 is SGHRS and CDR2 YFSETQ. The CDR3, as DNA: TGCGCCAGCAGCTTTAGTTTCGGAGACTATGGCTACACCTTC. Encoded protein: CASSFSFGDYGYTF. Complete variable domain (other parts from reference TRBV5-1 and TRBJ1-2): KAGVTQTPRYLIKTRGQQVTLSCSPISGHRSVSWYQQTPGQGLQFLFEYFSETQRNKGNFPGRFSGRQFSNSRSEMNVSTLELGDSALYLCASSFSFGDYGYTFGSGTRLTVV.

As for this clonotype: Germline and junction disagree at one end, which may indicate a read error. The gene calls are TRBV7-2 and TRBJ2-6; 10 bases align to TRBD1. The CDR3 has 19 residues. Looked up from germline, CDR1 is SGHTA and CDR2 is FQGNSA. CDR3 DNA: TGTGCCAGCAGCTCGACCGGGACAGGGGTTCCCACTGGGGCCAACGCCCTGACTTTC. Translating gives CASSSTGTGVPTGANALTF.

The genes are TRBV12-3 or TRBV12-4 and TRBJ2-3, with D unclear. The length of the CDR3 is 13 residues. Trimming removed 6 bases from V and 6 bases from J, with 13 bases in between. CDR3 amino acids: CASSLSVGDTQYF. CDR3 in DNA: TGTGCCAGCAGCCTCTCCGTAGGGGATACGCAGTATTTT.